These 23 T cell receptor delta chains came from one sample sequenced in a study of gamma-delta chains in newborns, infants, children. TCRdb re-called clones from the reads using CATT. The data hold fewer than 8,500 delta-chain clones, with roughly 1.6% observed a single time. Sequencing used blood. These receptors all come from a child who was a newborn, infant or young child, either healthy, febrile or measles-vaccinated (not recorded which).

This clone is labeled medium-sized (0.01 to 0.1%). This rearrangement joins TRDV2 to TRDJ1, with 9 nucleotides matching TRDD3. With V trimmed by 0 bases and J by 0 bases, 1 base remained unmatched. CDR3 length: 15 amino acids. Germline values: CDR1 GEAIGNYY, CDR2 EKD. CDR3 region: CACDTAGGYTDKLIF. The CDR3 nucleotides read TGTGCCTGTGACACCGCTGGGGGATACACCGATAAACTCATCTTT.

With regard to this clone: One end of the junction fails to match germline, which may point to a read error. This chain uses TRDV2 with TRDJ3; D perhaps matches TRDD3 (5 bases). Germline assignment: CDR1 GEAIGNYY and CDR2 EKD. The CDR3 spans 20 residues. This CDR3 is CACDAVSGVPSSWDTRQMFF. The CDR3 DNA is TGTGCCTGTGACGCCGTATCCGGGGTCCCCAGCTCCTGGGACACCCGACAGATGTTCTTC.

Judged by abundance, this clone is medium-sized. The chain links TRDV2 to TRDJ3, with 10 bases identical to TRDD3. Germline CDR1 reads GEAIGNYY; CDR2 reads EKD. V was clipped by 0 bases and J by 0 bases; unmatched bases: 10. This CDR3 contains 21 residues. The CDR3 DNA sequence: TGTGCCTGTGACACCGGAACTGGGGGATCCTCAAGCTCCTGGGACACCCGACAGATGTTTTTC. Translated, it gives CACDTGTGGSSSSWDTRQMFF.

The V gene is TRDV1, the J gene TRDJ1; 9 nucleotides agree with TRDD3. The J segment lost 0 bases and the V segment lost 1 base, leaving 36 bases of the junction unmatched. The CDR3 runs to 27 residues. CDR1 and CDR2 from the germline V gene are TSWWSYY and QGS. In DNA form, the CDR3 reads TGTGCTCTTGGGGAACGTGGAAATCACATCCTACAATTAGAAGGTGGGGGATATTTGATGTACACCGATAAACTCATCTTT. It encodes CALGERGNHILQLEGGGYLMYTDKLIF.

This clone rates as medium-sized. Other DNA sequences of this sample code for an identical CDR3. This chain connects TRDV1 to TRDJ1; 7 bases map to TRDD3. Trimming took 0 bases from V and 1 from J; bases not matched to a gene: 14. This CDR3 has 19 amino acids. Germline values: CDR1 TSWWSYY, CDR2 QGS. The CDR3 bases are TGTGCTCTTGGGGAACTTCTGTCGGTTACTGGGGCCACCACCGATAAACTCATCTTT. Translating it yields CALGELLSVTGATTDKLIF.

Details on this clone: The amino acid sequence in TCRdb belongs to a much larger clone and departs from this DNA's translation at residue 14, likely a sequencing read error; the sequence shown is translated from the DNA. The chain carries TRDV2 and TRDJ3; weak D call: TRDD3 (5 bases). Germline V lookup: CDR1 GEAIGNYY, CDR2 EKD. The CDR3 contains 19 residues. CDR3 sequence (DNA): TGTGCCTGTGACACCGGACCCCCAAGAAGCTCCTGGGACATCCGACAGATGTTTTTC. This translates into CACDTGPPRSSWDIRQMFF.

A remark on this clone: Possible read error: a much larger clone is one base away. V is TRDV2 and J is TRDJ1; TRDD3 matches at 8 bases. Assignment of the J gene here rests on matching the DNA to germline, because TCRdb gives none. This CDR3 spans 15 amino acids. V lost 0 bases to trimming and J lost 5 bases; unmatched junction nucleotides: 7. CDR1 is GEAIGNYY, CDR2 EKD, per germline. Here the CDR3 reads CACDTGDWGPDKLIF. In DNA form, the CDR3 reads TGTGCCTGTGACACCGGCGACTGGGGGCCAGATAAACTCATCTTT.

J is TRDJ1 and V is TRDV1; 12 bases fit TRDD3. V shed 4 bases, J shed 3 bases, and the junction held 18 bases outside the gene matches. Germline V gives CDR1 TSWWSYY, CDR2 QGS. The CDR3 totals 20 residues. CDR3 sequence: CALGGPLPHRTGGYPDKLIF. In DNA, the CDR3 is TGTGCTCTTGGGGGGCCACTTCCTCACCGTACTGGGGGATACCCCGATAAACTCATCTTT.

This clone was counted only a few times. Other nucleotide sequences in the sample specify the same CDR3. The V and J genes are TRDV2 and TRDJ3; 8 bases are shared with TRDD3. There are 18 residues in the CDR3. CDR1 and CDR2 (germline): GEAIGNYY, EKD. Germline trimming cut 1 base from V and 1 base from J; bases unmatched to any gene: 5. The CDR3 here is CACDTRDTLSWDTRQMFF. In DNA, the CDR3 is TGTGCCTGTGACACAAGGGATACGCTTTCCTGGGACACCCGACAGATGTTTTTC.

Of note for this clone: Being one base from a much bigger clone, this may be a read error. Different DNA sequences within this sample yield the same CDR3. The genes are TRDV1 and TRDJ1, with 8 bases identical to TRDD3. CDR3 length: 22 amino acids. The V gene's germline CDR1 is TSWWSYY and CDR2 QGS. CDR3 sequence: CALGERLPFFLLGAAYTDKLIF. Here the CDR3 DNA reads TGCGCTCTTGGGGAACGGCTTCCTTTCTTTCTACTGGGGGCCGCGTACACCGATAAACTCATCTTT.

J is TRDJ1 and V is TRDV1; D is unresolved. The V gene's germline CDR1 is TSWWSYY and CDR2 QGS. The CDR3 covers 18 residues. V gave up 2 bases and J gave up 0 bases, with 19 bases separating them. The CDR3 DNA reads as TGTGCTCTTGGGGAAAGGGGTGTTTCCGGGCCCTACACCGATAAACTCATCTTT. Protein product: CALGERGVSGPYTDKLIF.

The V gene is TRDV1, the J gene TRDJ1; 7 nucleotides line up with TRDD3. The CDR3 length is 19 residues. The V gene's germline CDR1 is TSWWSYY and CDR2 QGS. V was clipped by 5 bases and J by 3 bases; unmatched bases: 21. The CDR3 nucleotides are TGTGCTCTTGGGAACCCCTCCTCTTACTGGGGACCCCTGGCCGATAAACTCATCTTT. This sequence encodes CALGNPSSYWGPLADKLIF.

As to this clone: A read error may be the cause here, since a much bigger clone is one base away. This specimen includes other DNA sequences encoding the same CDR3. The V and J genes are TRDV2 and TRDJ2; 11 bases are a match to TRDD3. CDR3 length: 19 amino acids. V lost 2 bases, J lost 1 base, and 11 bases stayed unmatched. Per germline, CDR1 GEAIGNYY and CDR2 EKD. Here the CDR3 reads CACDRLWGIRRNLTAQLFF. CDR3 bases: TGTGCCTGTGACAGGCTGTGGGGGATACGCAGAAATTTGACAGCACAACTCTTCTTT.

As regards this clone: The protein in TCRdb stems from a much larger clone and differs at residue 12 from this DNA's translation, likely a read error; here the protein is translated from the DNA. CDR3 region: CACDTGGTYTDELIF. As DNA, the CDR3 is TGTGCCTGTGACACCGGAGGTACGTACACCGATGAACTCATCTTT. The chain carries TRDV2 and TRDJ1, with D unclear. Per germline, CDR1 GEAIGNYY and CDR2 EKD. This CDR3 has 15 amino acids.

Comments on this clone: Translating this DNA gives a protein that differs at residue 14 from the TCRdb one, which belongs to a much larger clone; a read error is likely, and the protein shown is this translation. The gene calls are TRDV2 and TRDJ3, with 13 bases identical to TRDD3. The germline V gene has CDR1 GEAIGNYY and CDR2 EKD. The CDR3 totals 19 residues. CDR3 bases: TGTGCCTGTGTTCCTACTGGGGGATACGGGTCCTGGGACGCCCGACAGATGTTTTTC. It specifies CACVPTGGYGSWDARQMFF.

Notes on this clone: The junction departs from germline at one end; a sequencing error may be responsible. The same CDR3 can be traced to other DNA sequences in this sample. The chain carries TRDV1 and TRDJ1; D may be TRDD1 or TRDD3 (5 bases each). The CDR3 totals 22 residues. Germline V gene data show CDR1 as TSWWSYY and CDR2 as QGS. CDR3 bases: TGTGCTCTTGGGTCCACATCCCCCCAACGGTCAAAGGGGGCTAATAGCTCCGATAAACTCATCTTC. It translates to CALGSTSPQRSKGANSSDKLIF.

Concerning this clone itself: Other nucleotide sequences from this sample produce the same CDR3. V gene TRDV1 combines with J gene TRDJ1; 9 nucleotides agree with TRDD3. CDR1 is TSWWSYY, CDR2 QGS, per germline. J was trimmed by 0 bases and V by 2 bases; bases with no gene match: 16. CDR3 length: 20 residues. The CDR3 protein is CALGEAFLLLGDKYTDKLIF. CDR3 sequence (DNA): TGTGCTCTTGGGGAAGCATTCCTATTACTGGGGGACAAATACACCGATAAACTCATCTTT.

As for this clone: A read error is possible here, since a much larger clone lies one base away. Other nucleotide sequences from this sample produce the same CDR3. This chain links TRDV2 with TRDJ3, with 8 bases identical to TRDD3. The length of the CDR3 is 18 residues. Looked up from germline, CDR1 is GEAIGNYY and CDR2 is EKD. CDR3 in DNA: TGCGCCTGTGACACCTGGGGGAGTAGCTCCTGGGACACCCGACAGATGTTTTTC. Protein product: CACDTWGSSSWDTRQMFF.

A word on this clone: The DNA translation disagrees with the TCRdb protein at residue 18, so the protein in this description comes from the DNA. V is TRDV2 and J is TRDJ3, with 9 bases lining up with TRDD3. The CDR3 has 20 amino acids. Germline CDR1 is GEAIGNYY and CDR2 is EKD. The DNA for the CDR3 is TGTGCCTGTGACACCGTTACTGGGGGACTTACCTCCTGGGACACCCGACAGGTGTTTTTC. As protein: CACDTVTGGLTSWDTRQVFF.

About this clone itself: A much bigger clone sits one base away, suggesting this may be a read error. This rearrangement joins TRDV1 to TRDJ1; 8 bases are a match to TRDD3. Trimming removed 2 bases from V and 7 bases from J; junction bases left unmatched: 27. Germline assignment: CDR1 TSWWSYY and CDR2 QGS. This CDR3 is built from 21 residues. CDR3 amino acids: CALGETFPHLHSLLGGGKLIF. CDR3 nucleotide sequence: TGTGCTCTTGGGGAAACCTTCCCCCACCTCCACTCCCTACTGGGGGGCGGTAAACTCATCTTT.

As for this clone: Since a far larger clone is one base different, this is likely a read error. This sequence joins TRDV2 and TRDJ3; 12 bases are a match to TRDD3. Germline values: CDR1 GEAIGNYY, CDR2 EKD. CDR3 length equals 18 residues. The CDR3 loop is CACDTVLGDTWGTRQMFF. The CDR3 DNA follows: TGTGCCTGTGACACCGTACTGGGGGATACCTGGGGCACCCGACAGATGTTTTTC.

In this sample, this clone turned up a few times. The chain is built from TRDV1 and TRDJ1; 8 nucleotides match TRDD3. Germline CDR1 and CDR2: TSWWSYY and QGS. The CDR3 spans 16 residues. Trimming removed 0 bases from V and 8 bases from J; junction bases left unmatched: 11. CDR3 amino acids: CALGELGTRGIAKLIF. As DNA, the CDR3 is TGTGCTCTTGGGGAACTAGGGACCCGGGGGATAGCAAAACTCATCTTT.

By share, this clone ranks as medium-sized (0.01 to 0.1%). The CDR3 DNA reads as TGTGCTCTTGGGGCCTTCCTAGTAGGCCGGGGGATACCGGACACCGATAAACTCATCTTT. It encodes CALGAFLVGRGIPDTDKLIF. V usage is TRDV1 and J usage is TRDJ1, with D possibly matching TRDD3 (9 bases). Germline loops: CDR1 TSWWSYY, CDR2 QGS. Deletions cut 4 bases from V and 0 bases from J, with 27 bases between. This CDR3 spans 20 amino acids.